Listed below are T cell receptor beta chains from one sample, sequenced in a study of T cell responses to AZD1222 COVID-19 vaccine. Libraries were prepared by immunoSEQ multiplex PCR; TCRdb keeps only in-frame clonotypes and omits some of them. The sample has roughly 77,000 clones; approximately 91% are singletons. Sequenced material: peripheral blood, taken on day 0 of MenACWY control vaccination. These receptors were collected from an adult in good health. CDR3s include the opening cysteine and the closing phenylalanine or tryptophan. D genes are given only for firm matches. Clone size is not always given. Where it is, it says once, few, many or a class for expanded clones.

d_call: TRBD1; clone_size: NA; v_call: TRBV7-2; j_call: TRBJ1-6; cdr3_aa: CATQGQGGTYNSPLHF; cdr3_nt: TGTGCTACCCAAGGACAGGGAGGAACCTATAATTCACCCCTCCACTTT
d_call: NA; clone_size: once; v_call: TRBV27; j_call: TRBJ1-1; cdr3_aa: CASSLRGQNTEAFF; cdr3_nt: TGTGCCAGCAGTTTACGGGGACAGAACACTGAAGCTTTCTTT
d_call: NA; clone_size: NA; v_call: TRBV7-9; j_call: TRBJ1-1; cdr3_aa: CASSSLGSGAADTEAFF; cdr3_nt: TGTGCCAGCAGCTCCCTGGGGAGTGGGGCCGCCGACACTGAAGCTTTCTTT
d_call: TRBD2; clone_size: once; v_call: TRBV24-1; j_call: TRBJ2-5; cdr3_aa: CATSDLNSGGMYQETQYF; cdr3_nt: TGTGCCACCAGTGACCTTAATAGCGGGGGGATGTACCAAGAGACCCAGTACTTC
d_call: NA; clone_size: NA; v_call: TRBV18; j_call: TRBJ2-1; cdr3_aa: CASSPPIGGEYNEQFF; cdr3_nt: TGTGCCAGCTCACCACCGATCGGGGGTGAGTACAATGAGCAGTTCTTC
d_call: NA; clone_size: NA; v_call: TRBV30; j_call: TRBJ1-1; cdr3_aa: CAWSGTDKGNTEAFF; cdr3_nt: TGTGCCTGGAGTGGTACCGACAAGGGGAACACTGAAGCTTTCTTT
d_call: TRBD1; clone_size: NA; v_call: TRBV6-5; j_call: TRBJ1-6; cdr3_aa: CASNWDRNSPLHF; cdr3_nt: TGTGCCAGCAACTGGGACAGAAATTCACCCCTCCACTTT
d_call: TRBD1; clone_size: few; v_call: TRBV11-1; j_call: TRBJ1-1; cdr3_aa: CASSLQTGGYEAFF; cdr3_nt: TGTGCCAGCAGCTTGCAGACAGGGGGTTATGAAGCTTTCTTT
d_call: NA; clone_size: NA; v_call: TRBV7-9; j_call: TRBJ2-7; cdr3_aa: CASSSRDGRTYEQYF; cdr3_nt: TGTGCCAGCAGCTCTAGGGACGGTCGGACCTACGAGCAGTACTTC
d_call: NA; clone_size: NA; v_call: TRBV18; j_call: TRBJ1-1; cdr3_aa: CASSSGPFSEAFF; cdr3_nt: TGTGCCAGCTCATCCGGACCTTTCTCTGAAGCTTTCTTT
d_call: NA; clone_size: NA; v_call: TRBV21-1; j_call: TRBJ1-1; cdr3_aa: CASSKEDRVAKTEAFF; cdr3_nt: TGTGCCAGCAGCAAAGAAGATCGGGTTGCGAAAACTGAAGCTTTCTTT
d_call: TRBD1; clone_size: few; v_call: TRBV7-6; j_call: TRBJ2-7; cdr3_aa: CASSLGTGGDPIYEQYF; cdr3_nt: TGTGCCAGCAGCTTAGGGACAGGGGGCGACCCAATCTACGAGCAGTACTTC
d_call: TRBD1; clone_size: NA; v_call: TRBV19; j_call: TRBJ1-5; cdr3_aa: CASSGQGYQPQHF; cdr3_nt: TGTGCCAGTAGTGGACAGGGGTATCAGCCCCAGCATTTT
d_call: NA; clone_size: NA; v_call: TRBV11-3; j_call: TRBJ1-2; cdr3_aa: CASSPLANYGYTF; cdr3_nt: TGTGCCAGCAGCCCCCTAGCTAACTATGGCTACACCTTC
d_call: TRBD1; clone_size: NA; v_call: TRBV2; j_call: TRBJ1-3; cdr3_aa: CASSAGQGAGNTIYF; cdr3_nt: TGTGCCAGCAGTGCCGGACAGGGGGCTGGAAACACCATATATTTT
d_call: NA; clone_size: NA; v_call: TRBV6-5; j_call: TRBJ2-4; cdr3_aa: CASSPGTKNIQYF; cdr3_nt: TGTGCCAGCAGTCCCGGGACGAAAAACATTCAGTACTTC
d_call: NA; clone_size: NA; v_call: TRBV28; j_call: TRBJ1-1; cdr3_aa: CASSLVLPNTEAFF; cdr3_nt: TGTGCCAGCAGTTTAGTGCTACCGAACACTGAAGCTTTCTTT
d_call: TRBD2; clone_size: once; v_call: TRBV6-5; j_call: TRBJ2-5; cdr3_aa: CASTGGGRETQYF; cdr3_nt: TGTGCCAGCACGGGGGGGGGCAGAGAGACCCAGTACTTC
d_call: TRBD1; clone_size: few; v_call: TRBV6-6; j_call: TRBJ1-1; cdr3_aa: CASSYSGQSSTEAFF; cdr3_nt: TGTGCCAGCAGTTACTCGGGACAGTCGAGCACTGAAGCTTTCTTT
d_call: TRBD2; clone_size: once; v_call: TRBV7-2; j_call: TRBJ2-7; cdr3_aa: CASSLGGGLSYEQYF; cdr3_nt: TGTGCCAGCAGCTTAGGCGGGGGGCTATCCTACGAGCAGTACTTC
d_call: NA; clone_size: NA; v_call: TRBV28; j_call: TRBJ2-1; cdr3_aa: CASSSTNEQFF; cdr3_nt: TGTGCCAGCAGTTCTACTAATGAGCAGTTCTTC
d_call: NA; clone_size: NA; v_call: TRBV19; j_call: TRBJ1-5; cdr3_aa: CASTHNRGLSEPQHF; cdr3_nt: TGTGCCAGTACCCATAACCGTGGCCTGTCCGAGCCCCAGCATTTT
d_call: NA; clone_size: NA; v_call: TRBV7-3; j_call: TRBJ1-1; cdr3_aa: CASSEGPSGRGTEAFF; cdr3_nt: TGTGCCAGCAGCGAAGGCCCATCGGGGCGAGGCACTGAAGCTTTCTTT
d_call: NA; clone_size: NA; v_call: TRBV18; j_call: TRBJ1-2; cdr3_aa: CASSPPFDRFGSNYGYTF; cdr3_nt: TGTGCCAGCTCACCACCTTTCGATAGGTTCGGCTCTAACTATGGCTACACCTTC
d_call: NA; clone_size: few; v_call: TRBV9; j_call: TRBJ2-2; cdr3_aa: CASSVRAVTGELFF; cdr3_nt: TGTGCCAGCAGCGTACGGGCTGTGACCGGGGAGCTGTTTTTT
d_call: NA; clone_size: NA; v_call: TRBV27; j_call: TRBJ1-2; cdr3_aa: CASSTSSNYGYTF; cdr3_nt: TGTGCCAGCAGCACTTCATCTAACTATGGCTACACCTTC